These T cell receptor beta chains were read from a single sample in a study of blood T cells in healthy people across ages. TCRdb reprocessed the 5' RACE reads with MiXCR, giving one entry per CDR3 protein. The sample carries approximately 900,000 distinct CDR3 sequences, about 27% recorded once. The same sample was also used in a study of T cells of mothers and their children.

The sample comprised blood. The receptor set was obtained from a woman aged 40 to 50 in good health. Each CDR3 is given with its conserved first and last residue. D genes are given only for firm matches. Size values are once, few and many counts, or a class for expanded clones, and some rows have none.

CDR3nt: TGTGCCAGCAGCCCCCAGAGCGGAAACAACCGGGTCTTAGAGACCCAGTACTTC; CDR3aa: CASSPQSGNNRVLETQYF; d_gene: -; abundance: many; v_gene: TRBV7-9; j_gene: TRBJ2-5
CDR3nt: TGTGCCAGCAGTGAAGTGCCTACGGGGTCGGGTTATAATTCACCCCTCCACTTT; CDR3aa: CASSEVPTGSGYNSPLHF; d_gene: -; abundance: few; v_gene: TRBV2; j_gene: TRBJ1-6
CDR3nt: TGCAGTGCTAGAGATACGGGACAGGGAGGGGCTCGGCCCCAGCATTTT; CDR3aa: CSARDTGQGGARPQHF; d_gene: TRBD1; abundance: -; v_gene: TRBV20-1; j_gene: TRBJ1-5
CDR3nt: TGTGCCAGCAGTTATCTCCCGGCCGTAAACGGCTACACCTTC; CDR3aa: CASSYLPAVNGYTF; d_gene: -; abundance: few; v_gene: TRBV6-5; j_gene: TRBJ1-2
CDR3nt: TGTGCCACCAGCAGCTGGAAGGACCCCGGGGGCCCAGAGACCCAGTACTTC; CDR3aa: CATSSWKDPGGPETQYF; d_gene: -; abundance: many; v_gene: TRBV15; j_gene: TRBJ2-5
CDR3nt: TGTGCCAGTACCTTAATGATGAACACTGAAGCTTTCTTT; CDR3aa: CASTLMMNTEAFF; d_gene: -; abundance: -; v_gene: TRBV19; j_gene: TRBJ1-1
CDR3nt: TGTGCCTGGAGTACGGGGCCCCGGCGAGAGGGGCCCCAGCATTTT; CDR3aa: CAWSTGPRREGPQHF; d_gene: -; abundance: few; v_gene: TRBV30; j_gene: TRBJ1-5
CDR3nt: TGTGCCAGCAGTTTGGGAGATTACAATGAGCAGTACTTC; CDR3aa: CASSLGDYNEQYF; d_gene: -; abundance: -; v_gene: TRBV12-3/TRBV12-4; j_gene: TRBJ2-7
CDR3nt: TGTGCCAGCAGTCTACTTGATTGGACAGGGGTCTGGAATGAGCAGTTCTTC; CDR3aa: CASSLLDWTGVWNEQFF; d_gene: TRBD1; abundance: few; v_gene: TRBV12-3/TRBV12-4; j_gene: TRBJ2-1
CDR3nt: TGCGCCAGCAGCCAAGGACCTAGCGGGGCCTACGAGCAGTACTTC; CDR3aa: CASSQGPSGAYEQYF; d_gene: TRBD2; abundance: -; v_gene: TRBV4-1; j_gene: TRBJ2-7
CDR3nt: TGTGCCATCAGTGAGTCGACCCGACAGGGGAGGCAGCCCCGGCATTTT; CDR3aa: CAISESTRQGRQPRHF; d_gene: TRBD1; abundance: -; v_gene: TRBV10-3; j_gene: TRBJ1-5
CDR3nt: TGTGCCAGCAGCTTGCGAGGGACAAAGTACGAGCAGTACTTC; CDR3aa: CASSLRGTKYEQYF; d_gene: -; abundance: once; v_gene: TRBV5-4; j_gene: TRBJ2-7
CDR3nt: TGCGCCAGCAGCTCACGGCGCAGGCCCTACGAGCAGTACTTC; CDR3aa: CASSSRRRPYEQYF; d_gene: -; abundance: -; v_gene: TRBV4-3; j_gene: TRBJ2-7
CDR3nt: TGTGCCAGCAGCGACCCCCATGGACATATCTACGAGCAGTACTTC; CDR3aa: CASSDPHGHIYEQYF; d_gene: -; abundance: many; v_gene: TRBV25-1; j_gene: TRBJ2-7
CDR3nt: TGTGCCAGCAGTTTATCTGGTCCGGGTGGAACCGGGGGAAGTGGCTACACCTTC; CDR3aa: CASSLSGPGGTGGSGYTF; d_gene: -; abundance: few; v_gene: TRBV28; j_gene: TRBJ1-2
CDR3nt: TGTGCCAGCAGCGCGGCTGGGGGTGCTGGAAACACCATATATTTT; CDR3aa: CASSAAGGAGNTIYF; d_gene: -; abundance: -; v_gene: TRBV5-5; j_gene: TRBJ1-3
CDR3nt: TGCAGCGTTGATGGGACAGCCACTAACTATGGCTACACCTTC; CDR3aa: CSVDGTATNYGYTF; d_gene: TRBD1; abundance: few; v_gene: TRBV29-1; j_gene: TRBJ1-2
CDR3nt: TGTGCCAGCAGTTCGGAGCTCGGTTTCGAAGCTTTCTTT; CDR3aa: CASSSELGFEAFF; d_gene: -; abundance: few; v_gene: TRBV12-3/TRBV12-4; j_gene: TRBJ1-1
CDR3nt: TGTGCCAGCAGTTCGACAGGGGCGGGGACTGAAGCTTTCTTT; CDR3aa: CASSSTGAGTEAFF; d_gene: TRBD1; abundance: few; v_gene: TRBV12-3/TRBV12-4; j_gene: TRBJ1-1
CDR3nt: TGCGCCAGCAGCTTGGGTGACAGGGAAGGAAATGAGCAGTACTTC; CDR3aa: CASSLGDREGNEQYF; d_gene: TRBD1; abundance: -; v_gene: TRBV5-1; j_gene: TRBJ2-7
CDR3nt: TGCGCCAGCAGCGAGTGGGGGGAGAATGAAAAACTGTTTTTT; CDR3aa: CASSEWGENEKLFF; d_gene: -; abundance: -; v_gene: TRBV5-1; j_gene: TRBJ1-4
CDR3nt: TGTGCCAGCGGAGGACTAGCGGCGGTCGAAGAGACCCAGTACTTC; CDR3aa: CASGGLAAVEETQYF; d_gene: TRBD2; abundance: -; v_gene: TRBV7-2; j_gene: TRBJ2-5